This entry lists 3 T cell receptor beta chains sequenced from one sample in a study of blood T cells in healthy people across ages. Alongside a J-beta primer mix, a sample-barcoded 5' primer served in a second PCR lasting roughly 7 to 11 cycles. Via MiXCR, TCRdb re-called the 5' RACE reads, giving one row per CDR3 protein. The sample has more than 900,000 distinct CDR3 sequences; roughly 29% are singletons. These data also formed part of another study, on T cells of mothers and their children.

Source material: blood. Receptors originate from a woman aged 40 to 50 in good health.

The chain has TRBV29-1 and TRBJ1-2; possible D gene TRBD1, 5 bases. The CDR3 runs to 11 residues. Germline-derived CDR1 and CDR2 are SQVTM and ANQGSEA. V lost 0 bases and J 10 bases, leaving 9 bases between the germline ends. The CDR3 region has the DNA TGCAGCGTTGAAGATGAGGGGTTCTACACCTTC. This translates into CSVEDEGFYTF.

This chain joins TRBV14 and TRBJ2-7, with 9 bases matching TRBD1. The CDR3 is 12 amino acids. Germline values: CDR1 SGHDN, CDR2 FVKESK. Trimming removed 8 bases from V and 6 bases from J; junction bases left unmatched: 5. The CDR3 here is CASGTGRFEQYF. The CDR3 DNA is TGTGCCAGCGGGACAGGGAGGTTCGAGCAGTACTTC.

This clonotype showed up just a few times. The rearrangement links TRBV12-3 or TRBV12-4 to TRBJ2-3; D is possibly TRBD1 (5 bases). The V end lost 2 bases, the J end lost 2 bases, and 8 bases lay between the germline ends. CDR3 length equals 14 residues. DNA of the CDR3: TGTGCCAGCAGTTTAATGGGGCCCACAGATACGCAGTATTTT. This gives the protein CASSLMGPTDTQYF.